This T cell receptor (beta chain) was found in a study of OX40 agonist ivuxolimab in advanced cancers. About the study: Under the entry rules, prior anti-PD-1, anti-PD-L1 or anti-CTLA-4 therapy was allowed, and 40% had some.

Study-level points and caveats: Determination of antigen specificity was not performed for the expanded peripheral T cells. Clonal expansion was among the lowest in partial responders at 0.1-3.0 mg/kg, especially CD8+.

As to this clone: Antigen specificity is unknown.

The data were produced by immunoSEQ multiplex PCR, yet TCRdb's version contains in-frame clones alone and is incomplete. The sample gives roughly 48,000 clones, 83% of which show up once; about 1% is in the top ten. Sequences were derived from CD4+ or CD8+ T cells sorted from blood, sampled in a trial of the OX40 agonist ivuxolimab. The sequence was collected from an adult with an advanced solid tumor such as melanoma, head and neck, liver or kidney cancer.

The CDR3 loop is CASSLGSGGALKTQYF. As DNA, the CDR3 is TGTGCCAGCAGCTTAGGGAGCGGGGGGGCCTTGAAGACCCAGTACTTC. This sequence joins TRBV11-1 and TRBJ2-5, with TRBD2 identical over 10 bases. This CDR3 region has 16 residues. Germline V gene data show CDR1 as SGHAT and CDR2 as FQDESV (reference sequence). The J segment lost 6 bases and the V segment lost 1 base, leaving 8 bases of the junction unmatched.